What follows are 16 T cell receptor beta chains derived from one specimen sequenced in a study of T cells in Graves' hyperthyroidism and ophthalmopathy. Amplified TCR beta CDR3 regions came from RNA transcripts. Researchers ran a first-round RT-PCR on the TCR CDR3 using the HTBI primer set. TCRdb independently ran MiXCR on the multiplex PCR reads; one entry per CDR3 protein. The sample yields hundreds of thousands of distinct CDR3 sequences, about a sixth seen once. Sequenced: blood. The receptor set was obtained from a young woman with Graves' hyperthyroidism.

The J gene is TRBJ1-2, the V gene TRBV3-1; TRBD1 matches at 8 bases. The CDR3 spans 16 residues. Germline V gives CDR1 LGHDT, CDR2 YNNKEL (reference sequence). V lost 3 bases, J lost 8 bases, and 14 bases stayed unmatched. The CDR3 DNA is TGTGCCAGCAGCCAGACGCCCCCACAGGGGGACGGGGGCTACACCTTC. It yields the protein CASSQTPPQGDGGYTF.

Turning to this clonotype: A read error may be the cause here, since a much bigger clone is one base away. The CDR3: CAISTRDIHSAGGYTF. The CDR3, as DNA: TGTGCCATCAGTACCCGGGACATCCACTCGGCGGGTGGCTACACCTTC. The chain has TRBV10-3 and TRBJ1-2; possible D gene TRBD1, 6 bases. Trimming stripped 5 bases from V and 7 bases from J, with 23 bases between. Germline lookup yields CDR1 ENHRY and CDR2 SYGVKD. The length of the CDR3 is 16 residues.

This clonotype was seen ten or more times. This rearrangement joins TRBV11-2 to TRBJ1-2; no clear D gene. The CDR3 totals 12 residues. The germline V and J ends were trimmed by 5 bases and 5 bases, with 9 bases remaining between them. CDR1 is SGHAT and CDR2 is FQNNGV in the germline V gene. In DNA, the CDR3 is TGTGCCAGCAGCCCCTCAGGTTATGGCTACACCTTC. The encoded protein is CASSPSGYGYTF. Filled out from reference TRBV11-2 and TRBJ1-2, the complete variable domain reads EAGVAQSPRYKIIEKRQSVAFWCNPISGHATLYWYQQILGQGPKLLIQFQNNGVVDDSQLPKDRFSAERLKGVDSTLKIQPAKLEDSAVYLCASSPSGYGYTFGSGTRLTVV.

In its sample, this clonotype was seen a few times. The chain is built from TRBV18 and TRBJ1-1; D unresolved. This CDR3 comprises 15 residues. V shed 3 bases and J shed 2 bases, with 13 bases lying between them. The germline V gene encodes CDR1 KGHSH and CDR2 LQKENI. The CDR3 region is CASSPGRQANTEAFF. The DNA of the CDR3 is TGTGCCAGCTCACCCGGGAGGCAGGCCAACACTGAAGCTTTCTTT. The variable domain in full, completed from reference TRBV18 and TRBJ1-1, reads NAGVMQNPRHLVRRRGQEARLRCSPMKGHSHVYWYRQLPEEGLKFMVYLQKENIIDESGMPKERFSAEFPKEGPSILRIQQVVRGDSAAYFCASSPGRQANTEAFFGQGTRLTVV.

V is TRBV27 and J is TRBJ1-5; D gene uncertain. Trimming took off 2 bases at V and 4 bases at J, with 12 bases between the two ends. CDR1 is MNHEY, CDR2 SMNVEV, per germline (reference sequence). This CDR3 is 15 amino acids long. CDR3 loop: CASSLMAASNQPQHF. For the CDR3, the DNA is TGTGCCAGCAGTTTAATGGCAGCGTCTAATCAGCCCCAGCATTTT.

This clonotype came up a few times. A much larger clone differs from this one at a single base, so this may be a read error. The CDR3 loop reads CASTGGGYEQYF. In DNA form, the CDR3 reads TGTGCCAGCACAGGGGGGGGCTACGAGCAGTACTTC. This chain joins TRBV28 and TRBJ2-7; D assignment may be TRBD1 or TRBD2 (7 bases each). This CDR3 has 12 residues. Germline V gene lookup returns CDR1 MDHEN and CDR2 SYDVKM. V lost 7 bases and J lost 3, with 10 bases in between.

This clonotype was seen more than once but under ten times. It may be a read error: a sequence one base away is much more abundant. The chain carries TRBV28 and TRBJ2-3; a possible D gene is TRBD2 (6 bases). Germline V lookup: CDR1 MDHEN, CDR2 SYDVKM. CDR3 size: 16 residues. The V end was cut by 7 bases, the J end by 4 bases, with 21 bases between. CDR3: CASKPGGIGAADTQYF. CDR3 sequence (DNA): TGTGCCAGCAAACCTGGCGGGATAGGTGCCGCAGATACGCAGTATTTT.

The V gene is TRBV7-9, the J gene TRBJ1-1; 7 bases are shared with TRBD1. The germline V gene has CDR1 SEHNR and CDR2 FQNEAQ (reference sequence). J was trimmed by 1 base and V by 7 bases; bases with no gene match: 9. CDR3 size: 15 residues. As DNA, the CDR3 is TGTGCCAGCATACGTACAGGGGAAGGGAACACTGAAGCTTTCTTT. Translating gives CASIRTGEGNTEAFF. Combining the CDR3 with reference TRBV7-9 and TRBJ1-1 gives the whole variable domain DTGVSQNPRHKITKRGQNVTFRCDPISEHNRLYWYRQTLGQGPEFLTYFQNEAQLEKSRLLSDRFSAERPKGSFSTLEIQRTEQGDSAMYLCASIRTGEGNTEAFFGQGTRLTVV.

The chain employs TRBV10-3 and TRBJ2-3; 12 positions agree with TRBD2. Germline assignment: CDR1 ENHRY and CDR2 SYGVKD. V shed 4 bases and J 3 bases; nucleotides not matched to a gene: 8. The CDR3 sequence is 17 residues long. CDR3 protein: CAISGPASGGATDTQYF. The CDR3 coding sequence is TGTGCCATCAGTGGACCTGCTAGCGGGGGGGCTACAGATACGCAGTATTTT.

This clonotype was recorded a few times. V usage is TRBV12-3 or TRBV12-4 and J usage is TRBJ2-7, with a weak D call TRBD1 (5 bases). The CDR3 runs to 13 residues. The germline V and J ends were trimmed by 2 bases and 3 bases, with 8 bases remaining between them. CDR3 DNA sequence: TGTGCCAGCAGTTTAAACAGGAACTACGAGCAGTACTTC. Translation gives CASSLNRNYEQYF.

This clonotype was detected many times. V and J are TRBV24-1 and TRBJ2-1; 7 bases align to TRBD2. CDR3 length: 18 residues. The V gene end was trimmed by 5 bases and the J gene end by 0 bases; junction bases not matched to a gene: 12. Germline values: CDR1 KGHDR, CDR2 SFDVKD. CDR3 loop: CATSVGGFGVSSYNEQFF. The CDR3 region has the DNA TGTGCCACCAGTGTGGGAGGGTTCGGGGTCAGCTCCTACAATGAGCAGTTCTTC.

The V and J genes are TRBV2 and TRBJ2-3; 9 nucleotides line up with TRBD2. V lost 5 bases, J lost 2 bases, and 5 bases stayed unmatched. CDR3 length equals 15 residues. Germline values: CDR1 SNHLY, CDR2 FYNNEI. The CDR3 region has the DNA TGTGCCAGCAGTCTCCTAGCGGGGACCACAGATACGCAGTATTTT. This translates into CASSLLAGTTDTQYF. The complete variable domain, with remaining parts taken from reference TRBV2 and TRBJ2-3, reads EPEVTQTPSHQVTQMGQEVILRCVPISNHLYFYWYRQILGQKVEFLVSFYNNEISEKSEIFDDQFSVERPDGSNFTLKIRSTKLEDSAMYFCASSLLAGTTDTQYFGPGTRLTVL.

The V and J genes are TRBV2 and TRBJ2-5; 11 bases fit TRBD2. The ends lost 7 bases at V and 0 bases at J; junction bases unmatched: 4. The germline V gene encodes CDR1 SNHLY and CDR2 FYNNEI. This CDR3 contains 15 residues. The CDR3, as DNA: TGTGCCAGCAATCTACTAGCGGGGGACCAAGAGACCCAGTACTTC. It yields the protein CASNLLAGDQETQYF.

The rearrangement links TRBV6-2 or TRBV6-3 to TRBJ2-7; either TRBD1 or TRBD2 may fit D (5 bases each). Germline CDR1 reads MNHEY; CDR2 reads SVGEGT. Trimming left V 5 bases short and J 5 bases short, with 13 bases between. The CDR3 extends over 13 amino acids. CDR3 region: CASSPGHGDEQYF. The CDR3 region has the DNA TGTGCCAGCAGTCCGGGGCATGGGGACGAGCAGTACTTC.

Ten or more counts support this clonotype. This CDR3 is CASSFSPLLGRGYYEQYF. The CDR3 nucleotides are TGTGCCAGCAGTTTTAGCCCCCTCCTGGGCAGGGGATACTACGAGCAGTACTTC. This sequence joins TRBV12-3 or TRBV12-4 and TRBJ2-7, with D maybe TRBD1 (6 bases). Trimming removed 3 bases at V and 3 bases at J, with 24 bases between. The CDR3 is 18 residues long.

The chain carries TRBV6-6 and TRBJ2-1; the D call may be TRBD1 or TRBD2 (5 bases each). The CDR3 consists of 11 residues. Per germline, CDR1 MNHNY and CDR2 SVGAGI (reference sequence). V dropped 2 bases and J dropped 9 bases, with 5 bases sitting between them. In nucleotides, the CDR3 is TGTGCCAGCAGTTACGGGGGTGAGCAGTTCTTC. Its protein is CASSYGGEQFF.